The next 28 T cell receptor beta chains were all read from a single sample in a study of identifying expanded T cells in peripheral blood. The method was immunoSEQ multiplex PCR; TCRdb's version includes in-frame clones alone and lacks a portion of them. The sample includes about 98,000 clones, approximately 90% of them seen just once. Sequenced: blood. These receptors were obtained from a person aged 18 to 70 in good health.

This chain links TRBV4-2 with TRBJ2-3; 8 bases align to TRBD2. Germline V gene sequence: CDR1 LGHNA, CDR2 YNFKEQ. V was clipped by 1 base and J by 3 bases; unmatched bases: 3. This CDR3 comprises 15 residues. This CDR3 reads CASSQGSGGTDTQYF. The CDR3 bases are TGTGCCAGCAGCCAAGGGAGCGGGGGTACAGATACGCAGTATTTT.

This chain joins TRBV7-9 and TRBJ2-1; D is perhaps TRBD2 (5 bases). The germline V gene encodes CDR1 SEHNR and CDR2 FQNEAQ (reference sequence). CDR3 length: 15 residues. V lost 2 bases to trimming and J lost 8 bases, with 16 bases between them. CDR3 DNA: TGTGCCAGCAGCTTACGGGCGGGCGGCTCCGATGAGCAGTTCTTC. Encoded protein: CASSLRAGGSDEQFF.

This rearrangement joins TRBV5-8 to TRBJ1-5, with a possible D match to TRBD1 (5 bases). There are 15 residues in the CDR3. V shed 2 bases and J shed 7 bases, with 16 bases lying between them. Germline lookup yields CDR1 SGHTS and CDR2 YDEGEE. DNA of the CDR3: TGTGCCAGCAGCTTAGGCGCGGGGGATCGGCAGCCCCAGCATTTT. It yields the protein CASSLGAGDRQPQHF.

The chain is built from TRBV27 and TRBJ1-5; D gene uncertain. Germline-derived CDR1 and CDR2 are MNHEY and SMNVEV (reference sequence). Trimming cost V 2 bases and J 3 bases, with 5 bases left between them. There are 13 residues in the CDR3. The CDR3 spells CASSLGYNQPQHF. The CDR3 DNA sequence: TGTGCCAGCAGTTTAGGGTACAATCAGCCCCAGCATTTT.

The chain uses TRBV9 and TRBJ1-4; 7 nucleotides align to TRBD1. Per the germline V gene, CDR1 is SGDLS and CDR2 is YYNGEE. The CDR3 has 16 residues. V lost 0 bases and J lost 4; bases outside the gene matches: 6. DNA for the CDR3: TGTGCCAGCAGCGTAGTAGGAGGGGGCGTTAATGAAAAACTGTTTTTT. As protein: CASSVVGGGVNEKLFF. The full variable domain, with the rest looked up from reference TRBV9 and TRBJ1-4, is DSGVTQTPKHLITATGQRVTLRCSPRSGDLSVYWYQQSLDQGLQFLIQYYNGEERAKGNILERFSAQQFPDLHSELNLSSLELGDSALYFCASSVVGGGVNEKLFFGSGTQLSVL.

The chain recombines TRBV5-1 with TRBJ1-1; no clear D. Trimming cost V 0 bases and J 1 base, with 4 bases left between them. Germline-derived CDR1 and CDR2 are SGHRS and YFSETQ. CDR3 length equals 13 residues. This CDR3 is CASSLAGNTEAFF. The DNA of the CDR3 is TGCGCCAGCAGCTTGGCCGGGAACACTGAAGCTTTCTTT.

The chain uses TRBV7-9 and TRBJ1-1, with D perhaps matching TRBD1 (5 bases). The germline V gene has CDR1 SEHNR and CDR2 FQNEAQ (reference sequence). Deletions cut 4 bases from V and 10 bases from J, with 13 bases between. The CDR3 sequence is 12 residues long. The CDR3 here is CASSSEGRGAFF. The DNA for the CDR3 is TGTGCCAGCAGCTCCGAGGGAAGGGGAGCTTTCTTT.

The genes are TRBV13 and TRBJ1-1; D perhaps matches TRBD1 (6 bases). The CDR3 covers 15 residues. CDR1 is PRHDT and CDR2 is FYEKMQ in the germline V gene (reference sequence). Trimming took off 1 base at V and 1 base at J, with 10 bases between the two ends. The CDR3 DNA reads TGTGCCAGCAGCTTAGACAGGGCTACGAACACTGAAGCTTTCTTT. Translated: CASSLDRATNTEAFF.

J is TRBJ2-5 and V is TRBV11-2; TRBD2 matches 9 bases. The length of the CDR3 is 17 residues. The germline gives CDR1 SGHAT, CDR2 FQNNGV. V shed 4 bases and J 1 base; nucleotides not matched to a gene: 10. The DNA of the CDR3 is TGTGCCAGCAGCTCCAGCCGGCTAGCGGGATTCCAAGAGACCCAGTACTTC. Translation gives CASSSSRLAGFQETQYF.

This clone was recorded once. The rearrangement links TRBV27 to TRBJ1-4; D might be TRBD1 (6 bases). Trimming took off 4 bases at V and 3 bases at J, with 12 bases between the two ends. Germline-derived CDR1 and CDR2 are MNHEY and SMNVEV (reference sequence). The CDR3 sequence is 15 residues long. DNA of the CDR3: TGTGCCAGCAGTTCCGAACAGGGACCTAATGAAAAACTGTTTTTT. Protein sequence: CASSSEQGPNEKLFF.

This clone came up a few times. The chain joins TRBV19 to TRBJ2-7; D is perhaps TRBD1 or TRBD2 (5 bases each). V lost 9 bases and J 6 bases, leaving 12 bases between the germline ends. This CDR3 has 11 residues. Germline lookup yields CDR1 LNHDA and CDR2 SQIVND (reference sequence). CDR3 amino acids: CASRGALEQYF. The CDR3 DNA sequence: TGTGCCAGCCGAGGGGCCCTCGAGCAGTACTTC.

This chain links TRBV11-1 with TRBJ2-7, with 8 bases matching TRBD1. Germline V gene sequence: CDR1 SGHAT, CDR2 FQDESV (reference sequence). This CDR3 spans 15 amino acids. V lost 2 bases and J lost 5; bases outside the gene matches: 8. CDR3 protein: CASSLFRTGFDEQYF. The CDR3 region has the DNA TGTGCCAGCAGCTTATTCAGGACAGGGTTCGACGAGCAGTACTTC.

This chain joins TRBV5-1 and TRBJ2-3; 7 nucleotides match TRBD1. Germline V lookup: CDR1 SGHRS, CDR2 YFSETQ. The V segment lost 6 bases and the J segment 2 bases; nucleotides outside the gene matches: 9. This CDR3 region has 15 residues. The CDR3 nucleotides are TGCGCCAGCACCCCCGGGACAGCGATCACAGATACGCAGTATTTT. Its translation is CASTPGTAITDTQYF.

The rearrangement uses TRBV28 and TRBJ2-3, with TRBD2 matching over 7 bases. Germline assignment: CDR1 MDHEN and CDR2 SYDVKM. Losses at the gene ends were 8 bases for V and 0 bases for J; bases not matched to a gene: 5. CDR3 length: 14 residues. The CDR3 loop reads CASEGLPSTDTQYF. The CDR3 bases are TGTGCCAGCGAGGGACTACCTAGCACAGATACGCAGTATTTT.

The chain couples TRBV6-4 to TRBJ2-3; TRBD1 aligns across 7 bases. J was trimmed by 5 bases and V by 6 bases; bases with no gene match: 5. The germline gives CDR1 MRHNA, CDR2 SNTAGT. CDR3 length: 13 residues. The CDR3 is CASRGGGVDTQYF. Here the CDR3 DNA reads TGTGCCAGCAGAGGGGGCGGTGTAGATACGCAGTATTTT.

The chain carries TRBV4-3 and TRBJ1-3, with D unresolved. Germline assignment: CDR1 LGHNA and CDR2 YSLEER. This CDR3 spans 15 amino acids. V gave up 0 bases and J gave up 1 base, with 7 bases separating them. CDR3 amino acids: CASSQDLASGNTIYF. Here the CDR3 DNA reads TGCGCCAGCAGCCAAGATCTGGCTTCTGGAAACACCATATATTTT.

The chain is built from TRBV7-8 and TRBJ1-1; possibly TRBD1 for D (5 bases). CDR1 SGHVS and CDR2 FQNEAQ come from the germline V gene. V gave up 1 base and J gave up 4 bases, with 10 bases separating them. The CDR3 runs to 14 residues. CDR3 loop: CASSLGQGSTEAFF. CDR3 DNA: TGTGCCAGCAGCTTAGGGCAGGGCAGCACTGAAGCTTTCTTT.

The J gene is TRBJ1-5, the V gene TRBV30; D remains ambiguous. This CDR3 is built from 16 residues. V was shortened by 4 bases and J by 1 base, with 17 bases between the two germline ends. Germline V gives CDR1 GTSNPN, CDR2 SVGIG (reference sequence). CDR3 bases: TGTGCCTGGACACTTAAATTGGGGTTAAGCAATCAGCCCCAGCATTTT. Residues: CAWTLKLGLSNQPQHF.

The V and J genes are TRBV19 and TRBJ1-1; D is possibly TRBD1 (6 bases). This CDR3 is built from 13 residues. CDR1 LNHDA and CDR2 SQIVND come from the germline V gene (reference sequence). V lost 7 bases and J lost 4, with 13 bases in between. The CDR3 spells CASIQGMGTEAFF. CDR3 coding DNA: TGTGCCAGTATCCAGGGGATGGGCACTGAAGCTTTCTTT.

This chain uses TRBV5-1 with TRBJ1-2; 8 bases match TRBD1. The V gene end was trimmed by 1 base and the J gene end by 6 bases; junction bases not matched to a gene: 5. The CDR3 runs to 14 residues. Germline V gene lookup returns CDR1 SGHRS and CDR2 YFSETQ. For the CDR3, the DNA is TGCGCCAGCAGCTTGAGGGCAGGGGGCGATGGCTACACCTTC. The encoded protein is CASSLRAGGDGYTF. The full variable domain, in which reference TRBV5-1 and TRBJ1-2 provide the parts outside the CDR3, is KAGVTQTPRYLIKTRGQQVTLSCSPISGHRSVSWYQQTPGQGLQFLFEYFSETQRNKGNFPGRFSGRQFSNSRSEMNVSTLELGDSALYLCASSLRAGGDGYTFGSGTRLTVV.

The chain has TRBV11-1 and TRBJ2-7, with 10 bases that match TRBD1. The CDR3 consists of 14 residues. Germline V gene sequence: CDR1 SGHAT, CDR2 FQDESV (reference sequence). The trim removed 5 bases at V and 7 bases at J, leaving 8 bases unmatched. The chain's CDR3 is CASSPGTGVREQYF. The CDR3 DNA reads TGTGCCAGCAGCCCCGGGACAGGGGTGAGAGAGCAGTACTTC.

The chain couples TRBV7-7 to TRBJ2-5, with D perhaps TRBD1 (6 bases). V was pared by 4 bases and J by 5 bases, with 14 bases between. CDR1 is SSHAT and CDR2 is FNYEAQ in the germline V gene (reference sequence). There are 14 residues in the CDR3. CDR3 in amino acids: CASSSTGFGETQYF. CDR3 DNA: TGTGCCAGCAGCTCAACAGGGTTTGGGGAGACCCAGTACTTC. The full variable domain, in which reference TRBV7-7 and TRBJ2-5 provide the parts outside the CDR3, is GAGVSQSPRYKVTKRGQDVTLRCDPISSHATLYWYQQALGQGPEFLTYFNYEAQPDKSGLPSDRFSAERPEGSISTLTIQRTEQRDSAMYRCASSSTGFGETQYFGPGTRLLVL.

This chain uses TRBV7-3 with TRBJ2-2; TRBD2 matches at 7 bases. The germline V gene encodes CDR1 SGHTA and CDR2 FQGTGA. The CDR3 runs 15 residues. J was trimmed by 6 bases and V by 5 bases; bases with no gene match: 9. The CDR3 here is CASSQTSSLAGELFF. As DNA, the CDR3 is TGTGCCAGCAGCCAGACTAGCTCGCTTGCCGGGGAGCTGTTTTTT.

The chain couples TRBV6-5 to TRBJ1-5; the match to TRBD1 covers 11 bases. CDR1 is MNHEY, CDR2 SVGAGI, per germline. V gave up 4 bases and J gave up 5 bases; unmatched junction bases: 4. The CDR3 consists of 15 residues. CDR3 DNA: TGTGCCAGCAGTTCCGGGACAGGGGGGCATCAGCCCCAGCATTTT. This translates into CASSSGTGGHQPQHF.

The chain links TRBV7-8 to TRBJ2-7; 7 bases line up with TRBD2. Germline loops: CDR1 SGHVS, CDR2 FQNEAQ. J was trimmed by 3 bases and V by 0 bases; bases with no gene match: 8. CDR3 length equals 16 residues. DNA for the CDR3: TGTGCCAGCAGCTTAGCCTCTAGCGGACCATTCTACGAGCAGTACTTC. Protein: CASSLASSGPFYEQYF.

The CDR3 reads CAWSDRIGRGARNEQFF. CDR3 sequence (DNA): TGTGCCTGGAGCGATCGGATCGGCAGGGGGGCCAGGAATGAGCAGTTCTTC. This sequence joins TRBV30 and TRBJ2-1; D is possibly TRBD1 (7 bases). Germline V gives CDR1 GTSNPN, CDR2 SVGIG (reference sequence). V was shortened by 3 bases and J by 7 bases, with 25 bases between the two germline ends. The CDR3 sequence is 17 residues long.

Worth noting for this clone: The identical CDR3 is also encoded by other nucleotide sequences in the sample. The chain uses TRBV19 and TRBJ2-7; no firm D call. Trimming pared 3 bases from V and 0 bases from J, leaving 6 bases between. This CDR3 is 13 amino acids long. Germline V gene lookup returns CDR1 LNHDA and CDR2 SQIVND (reference sequence). CDR3 region: CASSISSSYEQYF. The CDR3 coding sequence is TGTGCCAGTAGTATCTCCAGCTCCTACGAGCAGTACTTC.

CDR3 bases: TGTGCCAGCAGCTCTTGGAGGGGAAGTGGGAACTATGGCTACACCTTC. The encoded protein is CASSSWRGSGNYGYTF. This chain uses TRBV5-8 with TRBJ1-2, with a tentative D call TRBD1 (5 bases). The CDR3 extends over 16 amino acids. Germline CDR1 reads SGHTS; CDR2 reads YDEGEE. V lost 3 bases and J 2 bases, leaving 17 bases between the germline ends.